A selection of T cell receptor beta chains follows, all from one sample in a study of OX40 agonist ivuxolimab in advanced cancers. Assay: immunoSEQ multiplex PCR; the TCRdb copy retains only in-frame clones and omits some. The profile covers fewer than 65,000 clones, with 84% appearing a single time and around 25% taken by the ten largest. The sequences come from CD4+ or CD8+ T cells sorted from blood, collected in a trial of the OX40 agonist ivuxolimab. The origin of the receptors is an adult with an advanced solid tumor such as melanoma, head and neck, liver or kidney cancer. CDR3s include the opening cysteine and the closing phenylalanine or tryptophan. Each record gives: J gene, clone size, D gene, V gene, CDR3 protein, CDR3 DNA. A D gene is named only where the DNA matches it firmly. Rows may omit the clone size; those that give it use once, few, many or a size class.

J: TRBJ2-2
size: .
D: TRBD2
V: TRBV2
CDR3: CASCGTSGVTGELFF
DNA: TGTGCCAGCTGCGGGACTAGCGGAGTCACCGGGGAGCTGTTTTTT

J: TRBJ2-7
size: .
D: .
V: TRBV7-9
CDR3: CASSFRESYEQYF
DNA: TGTGCCAGCAGCTTCAGGGAATCCTACGAGCAGTACTTC

J: TRBJ1-3
size: many
D: .
V: TRBV23-1
CDR3: CASSQNKVLVGNTIYF
DNA: TGCGCCAGCAGTCAAAACAAGGTCTTAGTAGGAAACACCATATATTTT

J: TRBJ2-5
size: .
D: .
V: TRBV5-1
CDR3: CASSYWRGRVETQYF
DNA: TGCGCCAGCAGCTATTGGAGGGGGCGCGTAGAGACCCAGTACTTC

J: TRBJ1-2
size: few
D: .
V: TRBV9
CDR3: CASSVGTANGYTF
DNA: TGTGCCAGCAGCGTAGGGACTGCGAATGGCTACACCTTC

J: TRBJ2-4
size: .
D: .
V: TRBV19
CDR3: CASSTHNRAKNIQYF
DNA: TGTGCCAGTAGTACACACAATAGGGCCAAAAACATTCAGTACTTC

J: TRBJ2-7
size: .
D: .
V: TRBV4-1
CDR3: CASSQAGQRRGGRGYEQYF
DNA: TGCGCCAGCAGCCAGGCGGGGCAGAGGAGGGGGGGTCGAGGATACGAGCAGTACTTC

J: TRBJ1-1
size: .
D: TRBD1
V: TRBV28
CDR3: CASSSTGGSRGTEAFF
DNA: TGTGCCAGCAGTTCGACAGGGGGAAGTCGGGGTACTGAAGCTTTCTTT

J: TRBJ1-4
size: .
D: .
V: TRBV28
CDR3: CASSPWAVEKLFF
DNA: TGTGCCAGCAGTCCCTGGGCAGTCGAAAAACTGTTTTTT

J: TRBJ2-2
size: .
D: .
V: TRBV5-1
CDR3: CASSLLQYTGELFF
DNA: TGCGCCAGCAGCTTGCTGCAGTACACCGGGGAGCTGTTTTTT

J: TRBJ1-4
size: .
D: .
V: TRBV7-9
CDR3: CASSFGDSLGLFF
DNA: TGTGCCAGCAGCTTTGGGGATTCACTCGGGCTGTTTTTT

J: TRBJ2-4
size: .
D: .
V: TRBV6-1
CDR3: CASSEVADFKNIQYF
DNA: TGTGCCAGCAGTGAAGTGGCGGATTTCAAAAACATTCAGTACTTC

J: TRBJ2-7
size: medium-sized
D: .
V: TRBV27
CDR3: CASSFVASSYEQYF
DNA: TGTGCCAGCAGTTTCGTGGCTAGCTCCTACGAGCAGTACTTC

J: TRBJ1-2
size: .
D: .
V: TRBV2
CDR3: CASSEEDGTFYGYTF
DNA: TGTGCCAGCAGTGAAGAGGACGGAACTTTCTATGGCTACACCTTC